This entry is about one T cell receptor beta chain. Its antigen is still unknown. The source of the sample is a study of CD8 T cells in Susac syndrome. Study-wide results and caveats: That the number of individuals in its TCR sequencing and HLA analysis was relatively small was acknowledged by the study.

The RNA input was about 0.5 to 1 ug, and it was reverse transcribed with random hexamers. The CDR3 of TCR beta was amplified by immunoSEQ multiplex PCR across 54 Vbeta and 13 Jbeta. TCRdb processed the immunoSEQ multiplex PCR reads anew with MiXCR; each CDR3 protein has one entry. Of around 230,000 distinct CDR3 sequences detected, 95% appear once; the ten largest clones hold about 0.088%. TCR beta sequencing covered blood CD8+ and CD4+ T cells. TEMRA cells were FACS-enriched, while CD8+ and CD4+ T cells were negatively isolated. The specimen was CD4+ T cells from PBMCs. The TCR originated in a human donor with multiple sclerosis.

Here the CDR3 reads CASSLRGLAQRSTDTQYF. CDR3 nucleotides: TGTGCCAGCAGCTTGCGGGGACTAGCGCAAAGGAGCACAGATACGCAGTATTTT. This chain connects TRBV5-4 to TRBJ2-3; TRBD2 matches at 10 bases. The germline gives CDR1 SGHNT, CDR2 YYREEE (reference sequence). Trimming took 1 base from V and 0 from J; bases not matched to a gene: 8. The CDR3 runs 18 residues.